This T cell receptor (beta chain) emerged from a study of HIV-infected patients and healthy controls. TCRdb called the 5' RACE reads again in MiXCR, with one record for every CDR3 protein. The sample lists 15,000 to 20,000 distinct CDR3 sequences; roughly 18% were seen once. Only a few counts were recorded for this clonotype. The source material was CD8+ T cells from blood. The sequence came from a human donor in good health.

The DNA for the CDR3 is TGCAGTGCTAGAAGGACAGCCGACACTGAAGCTTTCTTT. This encodes CSARRTADTEAFF. The genes are TRBV20-1 and TRBJ1-1; D might be TRBD1 (6 bases). Germline assignment: CDR1 DFQATT and CDR2 SNEGSKA (reference sequence). The germline V and J ends were trimmed by 2 bases and 3 bases, with 10 bases remaining between them. There are 13 residues in the CDR3.